One sample yielded the 8 T cell receptor beta chains listed below, sequenced in a study of T-cell reconstitution after alpha-beta-depleted transplantation in children. Unique molecular identifiers were incorporated into the prepared TCRbeta library. TCRdb re-analysed the PCR reads in MiXCR, keeping a single row per CDR3 protein. The sample lists some 400,000 distinct CDR3 sequences, around 21% occurring once. Sample: PBMCs from the stem cell graft donor, taken from the stem cell graft. All receptors come from a human donor who donated a stem cell graft to a child with acute myeloid leukemia.

In its sample, this clonotype was seen many times. The chain recombines TRBV25-1 with TRBJ1-5; D is unclear. The ends were cut back, 6 bases at V and 3 bases at J, with 6 bases in the middle. CDR1 and CDR2 (germline): MGHDK, SYGVNS. There are 12 residues in the CDR3. The CDR3 here is CASSSTNQPQHF. CDR3 nucleotide sequence: TGTGCCAGCAGCAGCACCAATCAGCCCCAGCATTTT.

This clonotype was observed a handful of times. V usage is TRBV27 and J usage is TRBJ2-7, with a tentative D call TRBD1 (6 bases). In germline, CDR1 is MNHEY, CDR2 SMNVEV (reference sequence). V was trimmed by 6 bases and J by 7 bases, leaving 16 bases between them. The CDR3 totals 13 residues. DNA of the CDR3: TGTGCCAGCAGCCCAGGGGTGTACTGGGAGCAGTACTTC. Encoded protein: CASSPGVYWEQYF.

The CDR3, as DNA: TGCAGCGTTGGGGCCGGGACTAGGGGTACGAACACCGGGGAGCTGTTTTTT. Translated: CSVGAGTRGTNTGELFF. J is TRBJ2-2 and V is TRBV29-1; TRBD2 matches 8 bases. Germline CDR1 and CDR2: SQVTM and ANQGSEA. CDR3 size: 17 residues. The junction had 10 bases not matched to a gene; V was cut back by 4 bases and J by 0 bases.

About this clonotype itself: With a much larger clone just one base away, this may be a read error. The V gene is TRBV29-1, the J gene TRBJ2-7; D is possibly TRBD2 (6 bases). V was cut by 5 bases and J by 6 bases, with 17 bases left in between. The CDR3 is made up of 13 amino acids. Germline loops: CDR1 SQVTM, CDR2 ANQGSEA. The CDR3 DNA sequence: TGCAGCGTTAATCGGGCGGGAACCTTCGAGCAGTACTTC. It codes for CSVNRAGTFEQYF.

The chain recombines TRBV28 with TRBJ2-3; 12 bases line up with TRBD2. The trim removed 6 bases at V and 1 base at J, leaving 20 bases unmatched. In germline, CDR1 is MDHEN, CDR2 SYDVKM. The CDR3 loop spans 21 amino acids. The DNA of the CDR3 is TGTGCCAGCAGGACTCCTCGTGGGCTAGCGGGAGGGCCGTTTGGCACAGATACGCAGTATTTT. It encodes CASRTPRGLAGGPFGTDTQYF.

The chain links TRBV12-3 or TRBV12-4 to TRBJ1-1, with 7 bases matching TRBD1. After removal of 7 bases from V and 0 bases from J, the junction contained 2 bases not matched to a gene. CDR3 length: 13 amino acids. This CDR3 is CASNTGVNTEAFF. The CDR3 nucleotides read TGTGCCAGCAATACAGGGGTGAACACTGAAGCTTTCTTT.

This sequence joins TRBV27 and TRBJ2-5; D gene unclear. The CDR3 totals 14 residues. Germline values: CDR1 MNHEY, CDR2 SMNVEV (reference sequence). Trimming left V 6 bases short and J 7 bases short, with 18 bases between. CDR3 protein: CASSYSVAFGTQYF. CDR3 coding DNA: TGTGCCAGCAGCTACTCGGTGGCGTTTGGGACCCAGTACTTC.

The table lists this clonotype with many counts. As DNA, the CDR3 is TGTGCCAGCATCGAAAGCGGAGGGGGCACAGATACGCAGTATTTT. Residues: CASIESGGGTDTQYF. The V call is TRBV6-1, the J call TRBJ2-3; a weak D match, TRBD2 (6 bases). The germline V gene encodes CDR1 MNHNS and CDR2 SASEGT. The CDR3 extends over 15 amino acids. Trimming took 7 bases from V and 1 from J, leaving 15 bases between them.